The T cell receptor beta chain under discussion was sequenced for a study of T-cell memory formation after mild COVID-19. This clonotype has more than one count but fewer than ten. Antigen: not known. The CDR3 length is 14 residues. V was cut by 2 bases and J by 4 bases, with 12 bases left in between. Germline loops: CDR1 MDHEN, CDR2 SYDVKM. Study-level findings and limits: Day 15 to 85 contractors were CD4/CD8 balanced; later expanders leaned CD4+. The study detected some responding clones in pre-infection memory, suggesting cross-reactive memory joined.

TCRalpha and TCRbeta libraries used 5'RACE with constant-segment primers and UMIs. TCRdb reprocessed the 5' RACE reads with MiXCR, giving one entry per CDR3 protein. The sample yields around 310,000 distinct CDR3 sequences, 13% to 15% seen once. V usage is TRBV28 and J usage is TRBJ2-7; D is possibly TRBD1 (5 bases). The receptor comes from a man aged 18 to 29 who had mild COVID-19 (a few samples of this study predate the infection). Cell type and time point are not known. The sequenced material came from PBMCs or a T cell subset sorted from them (not recorded which). The CDR3 here is CASSLGAKGYEQYV. For the CDR3, the DNA is TGTGCCAGCAGTTTAGGGGCTAAGGGGTACGAGCAGTACGTC.